This note documents a single T cell receptor (beta chain) sequence. Germline V gene lookup returns CDR1 SGHRS and CDR2 YFSETQ. CDR3 length: 18 amino acids. Trimming removed 0 bases from V and 0 bases from J, with 16 bases in between. The data were taken from a study of blood T cell repertoires in COVID-19. Background on the study: The samples span acute and convalescent COVID-19 from the United States, Italy and Spain. The cDNA or gDNA used as material had been derived from T cells, B-cell-depleted T cells, or PBMCs.

Authors' analysis steps: Amplification from reference gene primers served as the basis for estimated nucleated cell counts. The data were produced by immunoSEQ multiplex PCR, yet TCRdb's version contains in-frame clones alone and is incomplete. That table is the source of V, J and clone size, and D and trimming were worked out from the DNA. Altogether 75,000 to 90,000 clones are present, approximately 86% being singletons, with the ten largest covering about 8%. This TCR was recovered from a man older than 75 with active or convalescent COVID-19. Material: peripheral blood. V is TRBV5-1 and J is TRBJ1-3; maybe TRBD1 (5 bases). In DNA form, the CDR3 reads TGCGCCAGCAGCTTGGCCCCGTCAGGGAGGGACTCTGGAAACACCATATATTTT. This translates into CASSLAPSGRDSGNTIYF.